Listed here are 8 T cell receptor beta chains from one sample, sequenced in a study of T cells after yellow fever vaccination. TCRdb re-derived calls from the 5' RACE reads in MiXCR, one entry per CDR3 protein. This table has 150,000 to 200,000 distinct CDR3 sequences, about 10% appearing once. The sequencing here drew on CD8+ T cells sorted from PBMCs, taken 15 days after the yellow fever booster vaccination. Receptor source: a man aged 18 to 30 who received the YFV17D yellow fever vaccine.

The chain uses TRBV2 and TRBJ2-3, with TRBD2 matching over 7 bases. This CDR3 has 16 amino acids. Per germline, CDR1 SNHLY and CDR2 FYNNEI. V lost 0 bases to trimming and J lost 2 bases; unmatched junction nucleotides: 5. The CDR3: CASSEADRDYTDTQYF. CDR3 DNA: TGTGCCAGCAGTGAAGCGGACCGGGACTACACAGATACGCAGTATTTT.

This clonotype showed up just a few times. This sequence joins TRBV7-8 and TRBJ1-2; no clear D. Germline V gene lookup returns CDR1 SGHVS and CDR2 FQNEAQ. The V end lost 1 base, the J end lost 2 bases, and 8 bases lay between the germline ends. This CDR3 has 14 amino acids. The CDR3 sequence is CASSLGRSNYGYTF. The CDR3 bases are TGTGCCAGCAGCTTAGGCAGGTCCAACTATGGCTACACCTTC.

This clonotype appeared a few times. The chain employs TRBV4-1 and TRBJ2-7; 10 positions agree with TRBD2. There are 16 residues in the CDR3. J was trimmed by 4 bases and V by 3 bases; bases with no gene match: 9. Germline loops: CDR1 MGHRA, CDR2 YSYEKL. CDR3 sequence reads: CASSHLLAGARYEQYF. The CDR3 DNA reads TGCGCCAGCAGCCATCTCCTAGCGGGAGCACGGTACGAGCAGTACTTC.

This clonotype was seen only a few times. The chain recombines TRBV7-6 with TRBJ2-1, with D possibly being TRBD1 or TRBD2 (5 bases each). CDR3 size: 17 residues. V lost 1 base and J lost 4, with 17 bases in between. Germline CDR1 is SGHVS and CDR2 is FNYEAQ. The CDR3 bases are TGTGCCAGCAGCTTAGGTATCCGGGACGGGGATTACAATGAGCAGTTCTTC. It encodes CASSLGIRDGDYNEQFF.

V and J are TRBV12-3 or TRBV12-4 and TRBJ1-5; the D gene is possibly TRBD1 (5 bases). The CDR3 has 15 amino acids. V was pared by 6 bases and J by 6 bases, with 18 bases between. DNA of the CDR3: TGTGCCAGCAGCCGAACACTAGTGGGGGGTCAGCCCCAGCATTTT. It is translated as CASSRTLVGGQPQHF.

The chain carries TRBV12-5 and TRBJ2-1; D unclear. With 2 bases removed from V and 8 bases from J, the gap between germline ends came to 4 bases. This CDR3 has 11 amino acids. CDR1 is LGHNT and CDR2 is FRNRAP in the germline V gene. This chain's CDR3 is CASGLTDEQFF. CDR3 nucleotides: TGTGCTAGTGGTTTGACGGATGAGCAGTTCTTC.

This clonotype was observed a handful of times. CDR3 sequence (DNA): TGTGCCAGTAGTCCCCGGGACAGGGAACAAGAGACCCAGTACTTC. This sequence encodes CASSPRDREQETQYF. V usage is TRBV19 and J usage is TRBJ2-5; 9 positions match TRBD1. The V gene end was trimmed by 5 bases and the J gene end by 2 bases; junction bases not matched to a gene: 6. Germline CDR1 reads LNHDA; CDR2 reads SQIVND (reference sequence). The CDR3 extends over 15 amino acids. Full variable domain (rest looked up from reference TRBV19 and TRBJ2-5): DGGITQSPKYLFRKEGQNVTLSCEQNLNHDAMYWYRQDPGQGLRLIYYSQIVNDFQKGDIAEGYSVSREKKESFPLTVTSAQKNPTAFYLCASSPRDREQETQYFGPGTRLLVL.

This clonotype was recorded a few times. The chain couples TRBV7-9 to TRBJ2-2, with D maybe TRBD2 (6 bases). The CDR3 spans 13 residues. Germline assignment: CDR1 SEHNR and CDR2 FQNEAQ (reference sequence). V dropped 5 bases and J dropped 7 bases, with 11 bases sitting between them. CDR3 sequence: CASSNAGFGELFF. The DNA for the CDR3 is TGTGCCAGCAGCAATGCGGGGTTCGGGGAGCTGTTTTTT.